This TCR beta chain is drawn from a study of control samples from healthy donors and cancer patients (dated by TCRdb to about 2020). For this clone: Which antigen it targets is not known. Per-nucleotide qualities are absent, and no much larger clonotype sits a single base away. Other DNA variants within this sample encode the same CDR3.

Reading from cysteine to phenylalanine, the CDR3 counts 15 amino acids. This entry keeps only the CDR3 DNA: 45 bases, framed from base 1. The germline V gene (reference sequence) provides CDR1 MNHEY and CDR2 SMNVEV. V ends up 0 bases short and J 6 bases short, with an unmatched junction base count of 5. The library was obtained by the immunoSEQ multiplex PCR assay. Sourced from immuneACCESS, this table was stored by TCRdb with only in-frame sequences that have V and J called. A share of the clones is absent; for the studies checked, an unresolved V gene accounts for under half, and the remainder has no known explanation. Recorded for this sample are about 170,000 clones; about nine tenths of them occurred a single time. About 1.4% of the sample rests with the top ten.

Rearrangement joined TRBV27 to TRBJ1-5; 7 bases in between match TRBD1. The TCR was taken from a woman between 25 and 40 years old in good health. Sequencing input: blood. The DNA reads as follows: TGTGCCAGCAGTTTATCAGGGGGCAGGGTTCAGCCCCAGCATTTT. This gives the protein CASSLSGGRVQPQHF.